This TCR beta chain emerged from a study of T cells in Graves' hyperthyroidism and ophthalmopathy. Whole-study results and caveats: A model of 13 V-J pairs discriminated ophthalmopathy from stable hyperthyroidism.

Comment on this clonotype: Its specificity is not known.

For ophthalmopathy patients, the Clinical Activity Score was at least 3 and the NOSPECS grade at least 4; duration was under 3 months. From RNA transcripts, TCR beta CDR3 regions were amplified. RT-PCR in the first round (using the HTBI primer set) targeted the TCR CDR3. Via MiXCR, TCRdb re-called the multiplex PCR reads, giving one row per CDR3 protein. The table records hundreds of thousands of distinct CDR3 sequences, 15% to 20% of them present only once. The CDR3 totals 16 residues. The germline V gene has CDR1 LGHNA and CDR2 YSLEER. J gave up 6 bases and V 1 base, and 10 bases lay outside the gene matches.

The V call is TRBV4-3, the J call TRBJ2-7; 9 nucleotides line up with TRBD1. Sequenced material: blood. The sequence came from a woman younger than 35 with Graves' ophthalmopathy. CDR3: CASSQVQGAPQGEQYF. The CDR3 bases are TGCGCCAGCAGCCAAGTACAGGGGGCGCCGCAAGGCGAGCAGTACTTC.